The 27 T cell receptor beta chains below were found in one sample sequenced in a study of shared clonotypes between healthy human individuals (TCRdb year 2020). The library was generated by the immunoSEQ multiplex PCR assay. The clones in this table, taken by TCRdb from immuneACCESS, are in-frame only. Not every clone is retained; where verified, under half of the shortfall comes from an unresolved V gene, and the cause of the rest is unknown. The sample table shows millions of clones, and just over 90% are seen once. Of the sample, around 0.15% falls within the top ten clones. The material sequenced was naive CD4+ T cells sorted from blood. Per the publication, the cell subset or site label means: CD45RA+ positively selected. The receptors derive from a man between 18 and 35 years old in good health.

V usage is TRBV19 and J usage is TRBJ2-6; tentatively, D is TRBD1 (7 bases). The CDR3 sequence is 16 residues long. Germline CDR1 reads LNHDA; CDR2 reads SQIVND (reference sequence). The V and J ends lost 10 bases and 2 bases respectively, with 18 bases between them. The CDR3, as DNA: TGTGCCACCCAGGGGGGCGGGGTTGCTGGGGCCAACGTCCTGACTTTC. Its translation is CATQGGGVAGANVLTF.

The chain links TRBV6-1 to TRBJ2-2; 7 bases align to TRBD1. V lost 9 bases to trimming and J lost 7 bases; unmatched junction nucleotides: 11. Germline V gene data show CDR1 as MNHNS and CDR2 as SASEGT. The CDR3 contains 14 residues. CDR3 residues: CASRMDRLGGELFF. DNA for the CDR3: TGTGCCAGTAGGATGGACAGGCTTGGCGGGGAGCTGTTTTTT.

The rearrangement uses TRBV28 and TRBJ2-1, with TRBD1 as a possible D gene (6 bases). CDR1 MDHEN and CDR2 SYDVKM come from the germline V gene. This CDR3 is built from 12 residues. V lost 3 bases, J lost 12 bases, and 12 bases lay in between. The CDR3 here is CASSFPGDPQFF. The CDR3 nucleotides are TGTGCCAGCAGTTTCCCAGGGGACCCGCAGTTCTTC.

To note about this clone: Other DNA sequences in this specimen translate into the identical CDR3. The gene calls are TRBV5-6 and TRBJ2-5; 9 positions match TRBD2. With V trimmed by 0 bases and J by 2 bases, 2 bases remained unmatched. Germline lookup yields CDR1 SGHDT and CDR2 YYEEEE. This CDR3 spans 15 amino acids. Here the CDR3 reads CASSLGLAGQETQYF. CDR3 DNA sequence: TGTGCCAGCAGCTTGGGGCTAGCGGGGCAAGAGACCCAGTACTTC.

To note about this clone: The sample holds other DNA sequences that translate to the same CDR3. The chain joins TRBV6-6 to TRBJ2-3; 8 positions match TRBD1. Germline values: CDR1 MNHNY, CDR2 SVGAGI (reference sequence). The CDR3 contains 15 residues. With 4 bases clipped from V and 1 base from J, the junction kept 4 bases outside the gene matches. Written as DNA, the CDR3 is TGTGCCAGCAGTTCTGGACAGGGACGCACAGATACGCAGTATTTT. Protein sequence: CASSSGQGRTDTQYF.

Comments on this clone: This sample includes further DNA sequences coding for the same CDR3. V is TRBV5-6 and J is TRBJ2-7; D possibly corresponds to TRBD2 (5 bases). The germline V and J ends were trimmed by 4 bases and 0 bases, with 14 bases remaining between them. The CDR3 is made up of 15 amino acids. The germline V gene has CDR1 SGHDT and CDR2 YYEEEE. The CDR3 spells CASSPLAGSSYEQYF. CDR3 nucleotide sequence: TGTGCCAGCAGCCCGCTCGCTGGGAGCTCCTACGAGCAGTACTTC.

V is TRBV2 and J is TRBJ2-7, with D uncertain. This CDR3 region has 12 residues. Trimming stripped 4 bases from V and 2 bases from J, with 6 bases between. Looked up from germline, CDR1 is SNHLY and CDR2 is FYNNEI. The DNA of the CDR3 is TGTGCCAGCAGTGCGTCGCCCTACGAGCAGTACTTC. Translated, it gives CASSASPYEQYF.

The chain combines TRBV2 with TRBJ2-5, with 7 bases lining up with TRBD2. CDR1 and CDR2 (germline): SNHLY, FYNNEI. V shed 4 bases, J shed 5 bases, and the junction held 10 bases outside the gene matches. The CDR3 has 15 amino acids. CDR3 sequence reads: CASSVSSGIGETQYF. CDR3 bases: TGTGCCAGCAGTGTATCCAGCGGGATCGGCGAGACCCAGTACTTC.

The chain has TRBV5-1 and TRBJ2-7; a weak D match, TRBD2 (6 bases). The V gene lost 0 bases and the J gene lost 0 bases, with 7 bases spanning the gap. CDR1 SGHRS and CDR2 YFSETQ come from the germline V gene. The length of the CDR3 is 14 residues. The CDR3 protein is CASSLERASYEQYF. The CDR3 region has the DNA TGCGCCAGCAGCTTGGAGCGGGCCTCCTACGAGCAGTACTTC. Together with reference TRBV5-1 and TRBJ2-7, the CDR3 gives the full variable domain: KAGVTQTPRYLIKTRGQQVTLSCSPISGHRSVSWYQQTPGQGLQFLFEYFSETQRNKGNFPGRFSGRQFSNSRSEMNVSTLELGDSALYLCASSLERASYEQYFGPGTRLTVT.

V gene TRBV7-6 combines with J gene TRBJ2-1, with 15 bases fitting TRBD2. Germline V lookup: CDR1 SGHVS, CDR2 FNYEAQ. J lost 8 bases, V lost 5 bases, and 10 bases had no gene match. This CDR3 region has 17 residues. CDR3 loop: CASSPRTSGRGNDEQFF. DNA for the CDR3: TGTGCCAGCAGCCCTCGGACTAGCGGGAGGGGTAACGATGAGCAGTTCTTC.

This clone came up once. The chain links TRBV19 to TRBJ2-2; 8 positions agree with TRBD1. This CDR3 is built from 15 residues. Germline CDR1 and CDR2: LNHDA and SQIVND (reference sequence). Trimming at V came to 5 bases and at J to 1 base, leaving 3 bases not matched to a gene. The CDR3 bases are TGTGCCAGTAGTGTACAGGGGGGGAACACCGGGGAGCTGTTTTTT. Protein: CASSVQGGNTGELFF.

V usage is TRBV7-2 and J usage is TRBJ2-7, with D possibly TRBD1 on 5 matching bases. Trimming took 1 base from V and 2 from J, leaving 15 bases between them. Per germline, CDR1 SGHTA and CDR2 FQGNSA. This CDR3 is built from 16 residues. The CDR3 reads CASSLGGQGNPYEQYF. CDR3 sequence (DNA): TGTGCCAGCAGCTTAGGGGGCCAGGGTAACCCCTACGAGCAGTACTTC. Together with reference TRBV7-2 and TRBJ2-7, the CDR3 gives the full variable domain: GAGVSQSPSNKVTEKGKDVELRCDPISGHTALYWYRQSLGQGLEFLIYFQGNSAPDKSGLPSDRFSAERTGGSVSTLTIQRTQQEDSAVYLCASSLGGQGNPYEQYFGPGTRLTVT.

This chain joins TRBV19 and TRBJ2-1, with 8 bases lining up with TRBD2. The V gene end was trimmed by 4 bases and the J gene end by 6 bases; junction bases not matched to a gene: 8. This CDR3 is 15 amino acids long. Per germline, CDR1 LNHDA and CDR2 SQIVND (reference sequence). CDR3 in amino acids: CASSSTSGGANEQFF. CDR3 in DNA: TGTGCCAGTAGTAGTACGAGCGGGGGTGCCAATGAGCAGTTCTTC.

This sequence joins TRBV10-2 and TRBJ2-5; 7 bases match TRBD1. The J call may be mistaken, given a closer DNA end match to TRBJ2-7. Germline V lookup: CDR1 WSHSY, CDR2 SAAADI. CDR3 length equals 14 residues. CDR3 protein: CASGMRDSRYEQYF. For the CDR3, the DNA is TGCGCCAGCGGAATGAGGGACAGTAGGTACGAGCAGTACTTC.

The chain recombines TRBV6-5 with TRBJ1-4; TRBD1 aligns across 7 bases. In germline, CDR1 is MNHEY, CDR2 SVGAGI. The trim removed 4 bases at V and 8 bases at J, leaving 7 bases unmatched. CDR3 length: 14 amino acids. In DNA, the CDR3 is TGTGCCAGCAGTTTCTTGACAGGGCACGAAAAACTGTTTTTT. Its translation: CASSFLTGHEKLFF.

The chain recombines TRBV6-5 with TRBJ2-2; D unresolved. CDR1 MNHEY and CDR2 SVGAGI come from the germline V gene. V lost 0 bases to trimming and J lost 6 bases, with 14 bases between them. The CDR3 runs 16 residues. CDR3 residues: CASSYSHSFPAGELFF. Here the CDR3 DNA reads TGTGCCAGCAGTTACTCGCACTCCTTCCCGGCCGGGGAGCTGTTTTTT.

V and J are TRBV28 and TRBJ1-3, with D perhaps matching TRBD1 (5 bases). CDR3 length equals 18 residues. V was clipped by 4 bases and J by 0 bases, with 19 bases between them. The germline CDR1 and CDR2 sequences are MDHEN and SYDVKM. The CDR3, as DNA: TGTGCCAGCAGTTCCAGCGGGGAGGGGCCGAGCTCTGGAAACACCATATATTTT. Protein: CASSSSGEGPSSGNTIYF.

This clone came up once. The chain has TRBV19 and TRBJ1-4; TRBD1 aligns across 10 bases. The CDR3 covers 13 residues. J was trimmed by 14 bases and V by 8 bases; bases with no gene match: 11. Germline V CDR1 and CDR2: LNHDA, SQIVND (reference sequence). The CDR3 nucleotides read TGTGCCAGTTCTCCGGGACAGGGGTTAGGGCTGTTTTTT. Encoded protein: CASSPGQGLGLFF. Full variable domain (outside the CDR3, taken from reference TRBV19 and TRBJ1-4): DGGITQSPKYLFRKEGQNVTLSCEQNLNHDAMYWYRQDPGQGLRLIYYSQIVNDFQKGDIAEGYSVSREKKESFPLTVTSAQKNPTAFYLCASSPGQGLGLFFGSGTQLSVL.

The rearrangement links TRBV7-6 to TRBJ2-2, with 9 bases aligning to TRBD2. Germline CDR1 SGHVS, CDR2 FNYEAQ. The CDR3 extends over 17 amino acids. J was trimmed by 2 bases and V by 0 bases; bases with no gene match: 4. In nucleotides, the CDR3 is TGTGCCAGCAGCTTAGCGGGGACTAGCAGTAACACCGGGGAGCTGTTTTTT. Translating it yields CASSLAGTSSNTGELFF.

This rearrangement joins TRBV2 to TRBJ1-2; 8 bases fit TRBD1. The J segment lost 6 bases and the V segment lost 6 bases, leaving 3 bases of the junction unmatched. CDR1 and CDR2 from the germline V gene are SNHLY and FYNNEI. The CDR3 consists of 12 residues. The CDR3 sequence: CASRVTGDGYTF. The CDR3 bases are TGTGCCAGCAGGGTGACAGGGGATGGCTACACCTTC.

As to this clone: Other nucleotide sequences from this sample produce the same CDR3. The chain has TRBV5-1 and TRBJ2-2; TRBD1 aligns across 8 bases. The CDR3 contains 15 residues. V lost 0 bases, J lost 5 bases, and 3 bases stayed unmatched. In germline, CDR1 is SGHRS, CDR2 YFSETQ. CDR3 nucleotide sequence: TGCGCCAGCAGCTTGGCACAGGGGGGTACCGGGGAGCTGTTTTTT. This translates into CASSLAQGGTGELFF.

A note on this clone: Other DNA sequences in this specimen translate into the identical CDR3. This sequence joins TRBV6-5 and TRBJ1-4, with TRBD1 matching 7 bases. Germline-derived CDR1 and CDR2 are MNHEY and SVGAGI. The CDR3 loop spans 15 amino acids. V was clipped by 3 bases and J by 0 bases; unmatched bases: 1. CDR3 sequence reads: CASSYDRATNEKLFF. The CDR3 region has the DNA TGTGCCAGCAGTTATGACAGGGCAACTAATGAAAAACTGTTTTTT.

The V gene is TRBV7-9, the J gene TRBJ1-3, with D possibly being TRBD1 (6 bases). The germline CDR1 and CDR2 sequences are SEHNR and FQNEAQ (reference sequence). Trimming cost V 6 bases and J 0 bases, with 9 bases left between them. CDR3 size: 14 residues. The CDR3 DNA follows: TGTGCCAGCAGACCGGACAGCTCTGGAAACACCATATATTTT. Amino acids: CASRPDSSGNTIYF. Based on the CDR3 plus reference TRBV7-9 and TRBJ1-3, the full variable domain is DTGVSQNPRHKITKRGQNVTFRCDPISEHNRLYWYRQTLGQGPEFLTYFQNEAQLEKSRLLSDRFSAERPKGSFSTLEIQRTEQGDSAMYLCASRPDSSGNTIYFGEGSWLTVV.

The chain couples TRBV15 to TRBJ2-7; D tentatively fits TRBD1 or TRBD2 (5 bases each). The V end lost 4 bases, the J end lost 7 bases, and 20 bases lay between the germline ends. The CDR3 totals 15 residues. Germline V gives CDR1 LNHNV, CDR2 YYDKDF (reference sequence). This CDR3 reads CATSTALPGPREQYF. The CDR3 bases are TGTGCCACCAGCACCGCACTACCGGGACCGAGAGAGCAGTACTTC.

This clone has only one observation. The chain links TRBV27 to TRBJ1-1; unclear D gene. V was clipped by 3 bases and J by 4 bases, with 9 bases between them. The CDR3 spans 13 residues. Germline lookup yields CDR1 MNHEY and CDR2 SMNVEV (reference sequence). In DNA, the CDR3 is TGTGCCAGCAGTTTTGCTGGAGGCACTGAAGCTTTCTTT. This encodes CASSFAGGTEAFF.

This rearrangement joins TRBV18 to TRBJ2-3; D is ambiguous. Germline values: CDR1 KGHSH, CDR2 LQKENI. The CDR3 has 14 residues. V was shortened by 4 bases and J by 0 bases, with 8 bases between the two germline ends. The DNA for the CDR3 is TGTGCCAGCTCACAAGCAGCTAGCACAGATACGCAGTATTTT. Translating gives CASSQAASTDTQYF.

The chain is built from TRBV19 and TRBJ2-1; the match to TRBD2 covers 8 bases. J lost 4 bases, V lost 4 bases, and 9 bases had no gene match. Germline loops: CDR1 LNHDA, CDR2 SQIVND (reference sequence). The CDR3 extends over 16 amino acids. For the CDR3, the DNA is TGTGCCAGTAGTACAATAGCGGGACCTTCGTACAATGAGCAGTTCTTC. It encodes CASSTIAGPSYNEQFF.